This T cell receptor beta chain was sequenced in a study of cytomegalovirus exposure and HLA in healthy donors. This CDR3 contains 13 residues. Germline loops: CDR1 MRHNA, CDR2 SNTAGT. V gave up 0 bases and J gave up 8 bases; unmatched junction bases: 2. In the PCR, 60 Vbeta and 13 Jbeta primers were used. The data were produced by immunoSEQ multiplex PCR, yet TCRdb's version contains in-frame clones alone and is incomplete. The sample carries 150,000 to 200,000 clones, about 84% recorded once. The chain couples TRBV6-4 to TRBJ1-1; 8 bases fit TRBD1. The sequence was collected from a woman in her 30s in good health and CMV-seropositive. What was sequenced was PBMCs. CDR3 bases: TGTGCCAGCAGTGACTCGACAGGGGCAGAAGCTTTCTTT. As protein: CASSDSTGAEAFF.